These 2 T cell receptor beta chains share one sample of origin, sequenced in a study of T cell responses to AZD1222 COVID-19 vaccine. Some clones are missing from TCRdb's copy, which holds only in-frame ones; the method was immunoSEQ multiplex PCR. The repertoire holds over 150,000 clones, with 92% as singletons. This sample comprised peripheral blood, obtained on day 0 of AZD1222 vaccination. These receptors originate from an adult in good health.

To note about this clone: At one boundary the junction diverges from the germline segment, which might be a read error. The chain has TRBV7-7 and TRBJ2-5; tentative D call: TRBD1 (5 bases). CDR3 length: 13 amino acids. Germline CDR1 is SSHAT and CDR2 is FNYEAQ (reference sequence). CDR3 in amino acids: CASSSAGLETQYF. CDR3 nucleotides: TGTGCTAGCAGCTCCGCAGGGTTGGAGACCCAGTACTTC.

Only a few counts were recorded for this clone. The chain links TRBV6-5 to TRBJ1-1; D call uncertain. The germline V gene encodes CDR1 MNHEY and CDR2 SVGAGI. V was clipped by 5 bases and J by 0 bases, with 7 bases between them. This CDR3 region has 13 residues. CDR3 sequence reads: CASSPGLNTEAFF. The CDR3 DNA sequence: TGTGCCAGCAGTCCCGGTCTGAACACTGAAGCTTTCTTT.